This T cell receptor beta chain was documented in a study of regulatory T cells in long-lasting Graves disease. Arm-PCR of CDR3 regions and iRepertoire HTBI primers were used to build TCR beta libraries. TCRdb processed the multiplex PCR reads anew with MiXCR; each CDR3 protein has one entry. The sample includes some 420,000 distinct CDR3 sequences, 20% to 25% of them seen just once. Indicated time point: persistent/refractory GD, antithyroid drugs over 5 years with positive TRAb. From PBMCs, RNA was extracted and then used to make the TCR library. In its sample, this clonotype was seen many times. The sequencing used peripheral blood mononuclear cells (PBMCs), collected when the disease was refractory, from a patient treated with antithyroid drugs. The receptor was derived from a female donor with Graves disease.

Here the CDR3 reads CASKADRGGTEAFF. The CDR3 DNA reads as TGTGCCAGCAAAGCCGACAGGGGAGGAACTGAAGCTTTCTTT. This chain connects TRBV6-1 to TRBJ1-1, with 8 bases fitting TRBD1. The length of the CDR3 is 14 residues. CDR1 and CDR2 (germline): MNHNS, SASEGT. V gave up 7 bases and J gave up 5 bases; unmatched junction bases: 9.